This TCR beta chain is drawn from a study of patients and donors after allogeneic stem cell transplantation. This clonotype was seen repeatedly, ten times or more. TCRdb called the RT-PCR reads again in MiXCR, with one record for every CDR3 protein. The table includes 150,000 to 200,000 distinct CDR3 sequences, roughly 22% detected once. This CDR3 comprises 12 residues. Germline V CDR1 and CDR2: SGHKS, YYEKEE (reference sequence). The ends were cut back, 4 bases at V and 2 bases at J, with 5 bases in the middle. This rearrangement joins TRBV5-5 to TRBJ2-3, with D hard to call. The TCR was taken from a human donor who was either an allogeneic HSCT recipient or a stem cell or donor lymphocyte infusion donor (not recorded which). It is not recorded whose cells these are; they may come from a transplant donor. The sequenced sample consisted of blood, either unsorted or a sorted T cell fraction (not recorded which). The CDR3: CASSTITDTQYF. In nucleotides, the CDR3 is TGTGCCAGCAGCACGATCACAGATACGCAGTATTTT.